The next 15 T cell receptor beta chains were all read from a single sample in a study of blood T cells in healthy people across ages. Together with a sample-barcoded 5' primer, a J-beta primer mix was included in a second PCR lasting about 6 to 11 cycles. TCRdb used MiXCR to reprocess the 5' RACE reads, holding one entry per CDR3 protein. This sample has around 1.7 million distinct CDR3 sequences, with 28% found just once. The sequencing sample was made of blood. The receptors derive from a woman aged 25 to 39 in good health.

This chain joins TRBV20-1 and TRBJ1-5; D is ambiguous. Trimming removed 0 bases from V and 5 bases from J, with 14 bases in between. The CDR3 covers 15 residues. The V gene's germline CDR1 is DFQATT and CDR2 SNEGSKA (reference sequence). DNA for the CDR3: TGCAGTGCTAGAGATTACAGACTTCCTGATCAGCCCCAGCATTTT. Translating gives CSARDYRLPDQPQHF.

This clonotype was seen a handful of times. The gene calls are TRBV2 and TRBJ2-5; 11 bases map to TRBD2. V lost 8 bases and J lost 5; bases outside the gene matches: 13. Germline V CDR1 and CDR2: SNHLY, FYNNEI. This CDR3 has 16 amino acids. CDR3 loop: CASPPILAGGPETQYF. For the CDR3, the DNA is TGTGCCAGCCCACCTATCTTAGCGGGAGGGCCGGAGACCCAGTACTTC. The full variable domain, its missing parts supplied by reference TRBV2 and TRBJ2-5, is EPEVTQTPSHQVTQMGQEVILRCVPISNHLYFYWYRQILGQKVEFLVSFYNNEISEKSEIFDDQFSVERPDGSNFTLKIRSTKLEDSAMYFCASPPILAGGPETQYFGPGTRLLVL.

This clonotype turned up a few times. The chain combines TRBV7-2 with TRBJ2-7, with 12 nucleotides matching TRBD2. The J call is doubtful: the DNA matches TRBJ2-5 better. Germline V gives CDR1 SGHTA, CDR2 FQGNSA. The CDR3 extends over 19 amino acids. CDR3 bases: TGTGCCAGCAGCTCAGGACTAGCGGGACGTAACGCCCTGGTTGAGACCCAGTACTTC. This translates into CASSSGLAGRNALVETQYF.

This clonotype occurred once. The DNA of the CDR3 is TGCGCCAGCAATTCGGGACGGGTCTACGAGCAGTTCTTC. Protein: CASNSGRVYEQFF. This chain links TRBV5-1 with TRBJ2-1; D may be TRBD1 or TRBD2 (5 bases each). Trimming took off 6 bases at V and 10 bases at J, with 17 bases between the two ends. Germline CDR1 SGHRS, CDR2 YFSETQ. CDR3 length equals 13 residues.

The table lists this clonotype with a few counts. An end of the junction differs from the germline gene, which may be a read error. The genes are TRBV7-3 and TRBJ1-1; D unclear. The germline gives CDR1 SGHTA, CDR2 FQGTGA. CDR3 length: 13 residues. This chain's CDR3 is CACSFFIRTEAFF. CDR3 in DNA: TGTGCCTGCAGCTTCTTCATTAGAACTGAAGCTTTCTTT.

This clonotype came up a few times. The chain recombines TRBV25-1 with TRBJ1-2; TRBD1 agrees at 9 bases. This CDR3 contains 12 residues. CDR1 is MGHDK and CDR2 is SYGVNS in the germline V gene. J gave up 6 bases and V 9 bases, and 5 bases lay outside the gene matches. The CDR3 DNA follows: TGTGCCAGTGAACAGGGGGCGAATGGCTACACCTTC. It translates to CASEQGANGYTF.

CDR3 DNA: TGTGCCAGCTCTTCTAAGTTCATTGGGAGCAATCAGCCCCAGCATTTT. This sequence encodes CASSSKFIGSNQPQHF. The rearrangement uses TRBV18 and TRBJ1-5; D ambiguous. V was shortened by 6 bases and J by 1 base, with 16 bases between the two germline ends. The CDR3 length is 16 residues. Germline V CDR1 and CDR2: KGHSH, LQKENI.

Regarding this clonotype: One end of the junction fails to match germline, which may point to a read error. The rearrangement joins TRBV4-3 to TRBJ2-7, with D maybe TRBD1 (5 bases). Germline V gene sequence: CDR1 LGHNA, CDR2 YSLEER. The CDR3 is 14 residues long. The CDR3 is CASIQRQISYEQYF. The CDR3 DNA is TGCGCCAGCATCCAACGACAGATATCCTACGAGCAGTACTTC.

The CDR3 spells CASSLASGTGGTYGYTF. As DNA, the CDR3 is TGTGCCAGCAGCTTAGCATCCGGGACAGGGGGCACCTATGGCTACACCTTC. The J gene is TRBJ1-2, the V gene TRBV11-2; 12 bases match TRBD1. Germline values: CDR1 SGHAT, CDR2 FQNNGV. The CDR3 totals 17 residues. Trimming cost V 1 base and J 4 bases; bases outside gene matches: 7.

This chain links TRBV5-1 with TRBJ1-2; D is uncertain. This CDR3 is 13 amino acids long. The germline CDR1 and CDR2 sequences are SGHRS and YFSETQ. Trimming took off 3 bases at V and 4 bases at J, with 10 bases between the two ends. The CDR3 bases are TGCGCCAGCAGCTGGGTGGGCCGCTATGGCTACACCTTC. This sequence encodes CASSWVGRYGYTF. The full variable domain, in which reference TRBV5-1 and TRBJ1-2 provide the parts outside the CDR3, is KAGVTQTPRYLIKTRGQQVTLSCSPISGHRSVSWYQQTPGQGLQFLFEYFSETQRNKGNFPGRFSGRQFSNSRSEMNVSTLELGDSALYLCASSWVGRYGYTFGSGTRLTVV.

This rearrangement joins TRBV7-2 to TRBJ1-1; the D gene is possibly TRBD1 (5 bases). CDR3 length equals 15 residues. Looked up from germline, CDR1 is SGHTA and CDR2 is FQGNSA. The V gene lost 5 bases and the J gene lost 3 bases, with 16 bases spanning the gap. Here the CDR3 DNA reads TGTGCCAGCAGCCCCTGGCTGGGGGGAGACACTGAAGCTTTCTTT. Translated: CASSPWLGGDTEAFF.

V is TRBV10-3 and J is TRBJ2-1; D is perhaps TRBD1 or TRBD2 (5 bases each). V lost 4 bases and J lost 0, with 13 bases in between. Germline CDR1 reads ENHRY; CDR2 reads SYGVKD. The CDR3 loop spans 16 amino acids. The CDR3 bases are TGTGCCATCAGTGTGGGGGTGGTAGTCTCCTACAATGAGCAGTTCTTC. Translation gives CAISVGVVVSYNEQFF.

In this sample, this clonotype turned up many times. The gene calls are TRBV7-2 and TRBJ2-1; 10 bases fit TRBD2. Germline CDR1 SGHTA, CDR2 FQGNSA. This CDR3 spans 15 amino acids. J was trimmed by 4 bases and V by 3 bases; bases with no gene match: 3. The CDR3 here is CASSFASGGYNEQFF. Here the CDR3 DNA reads TGTGCCAGCAGCTTCGCTAGCGGGGGATACAATGAGCAGTTCTTC.

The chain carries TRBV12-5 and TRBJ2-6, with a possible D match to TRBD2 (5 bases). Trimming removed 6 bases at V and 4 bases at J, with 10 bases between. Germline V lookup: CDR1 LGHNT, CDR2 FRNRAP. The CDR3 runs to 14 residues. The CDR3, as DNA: TGTGCTAGTGGCTGGGAGACCGGGGCCAACGTCCTGACTTTC. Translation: CASGWETGANVLTF.

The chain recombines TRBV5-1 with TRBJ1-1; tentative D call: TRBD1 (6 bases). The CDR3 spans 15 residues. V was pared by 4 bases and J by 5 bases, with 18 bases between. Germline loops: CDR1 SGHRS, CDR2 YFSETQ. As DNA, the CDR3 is TGCGCCAGCAGCGTAGGGGGGGCCGAATTGACTGAAGCTTTCTTT. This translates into CASSVGGAELTEAFF.